This TCR beta chain was sequenced in a study of identical twins. V lost 6 bases and J lost 2; bases outside the gene matches: 8. Germline V gene lookup returns CDR1 ENHRY and CDR2 SYGVKD. The CDR3 runs to 16 residues. Study-level findings and limits: The conclusions drew on cross-sectional statistical analysis instead of tracking the same donors.

The table lists this clonotype with a few counts. Its matching antigen is unknown. TCRdb reanalysed the 5' RACE reads using MiXCR and keeps one entry per CDR3 protein. The profile shows under 900,000 distinct CDR3 sequences, approximately 13% of them singletons. These data were also reused for a study on yellow fever vaccine responses in identical twins.

The chain joins TRBV10-3 to TRBJ2-1; 9 bases are a match to TRBD2. Sequencing was performed on PBMCs. This receptor was identified in a woman in her late teens or twenties in good health. CDR3 in amino acids: CAISGRGRDAYNEQFF. In nucleotides, the CDR3 is TGTGCCATCAGCGGCCGCGGGAGGGATGCCTACAATGAGCAGTTCTTC.